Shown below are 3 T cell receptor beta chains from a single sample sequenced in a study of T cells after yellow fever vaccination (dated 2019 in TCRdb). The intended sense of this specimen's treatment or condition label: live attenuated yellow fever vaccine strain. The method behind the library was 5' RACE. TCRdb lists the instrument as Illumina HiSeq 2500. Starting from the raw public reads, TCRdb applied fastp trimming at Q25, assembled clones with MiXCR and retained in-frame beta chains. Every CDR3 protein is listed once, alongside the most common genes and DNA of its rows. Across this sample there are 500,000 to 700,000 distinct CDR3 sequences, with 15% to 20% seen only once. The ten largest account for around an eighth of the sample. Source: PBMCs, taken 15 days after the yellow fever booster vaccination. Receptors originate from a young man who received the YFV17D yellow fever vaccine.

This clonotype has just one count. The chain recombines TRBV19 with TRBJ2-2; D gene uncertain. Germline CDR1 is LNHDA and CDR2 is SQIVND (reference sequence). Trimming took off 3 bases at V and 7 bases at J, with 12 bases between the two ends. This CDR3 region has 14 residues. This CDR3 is CASSIARPGGELFF. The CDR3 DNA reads TGTGCCAGTAGTATCGCCAGGCCAGGCGGGGAGCTGTTTTTT. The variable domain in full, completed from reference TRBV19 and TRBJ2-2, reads DGGITQSPKYLFRKEGQNVTLSCEQNLNHDAMYWYRQDPGQGLRLIYYSQIVNDFQKGDIAEGYSVSREKKESFPLTVTSAQKNPTAFYLCASSIARPGGELFFGEGSRLTVL.

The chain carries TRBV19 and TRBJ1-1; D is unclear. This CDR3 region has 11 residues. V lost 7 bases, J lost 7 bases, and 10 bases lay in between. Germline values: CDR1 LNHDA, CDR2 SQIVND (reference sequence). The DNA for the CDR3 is TGTGCCAGTATACGGGCTGGTGAAGCTTTCTTT. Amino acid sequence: CASIRAGEAFF.

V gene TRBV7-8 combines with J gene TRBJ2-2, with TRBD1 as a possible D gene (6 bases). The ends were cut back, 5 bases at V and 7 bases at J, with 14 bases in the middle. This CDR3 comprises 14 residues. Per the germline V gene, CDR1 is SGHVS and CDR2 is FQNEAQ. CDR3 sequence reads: CASSTTGRYGELFF. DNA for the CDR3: TGTGCCAGCAGCACGACAGGTCGATACGGGGAGCTGTTTTTT.